This TCR beta chain stems from a study of cytomegalovirus exposure and HLA in healthy donors. CDR3 length: 15 residues. Between the trimmed V and J ends, which lost 9 bases and 0 bases, there was a span of 18 bases. Germline-derived CDR1 and CDR2 are LNHDA and SQIVND (reference sequence). Vbeta (60) and Jbeta (13) primers were used in the PCR. In the original workflow: Counted up in a later analysis, unique TCR beta chains came to some 80 million, with around 11 million shared. Sequenced by immunoSEQ multiplex PCR; TCRdb stores in-frame clones only, minus some. That table is the source of V, J and clone size, and D and trimming were worked out from the DNA. This sample yields some 110,000 clones, of which 70% to 80% are seen a single time; approximately 4.5% belongs to the top ten. To note about this clone: Its specificity is unknown.

Findings of the study overall: In an earlier analysis, about 87% or about 30%: the productive usage of most TCR beta V segments. It was in a later analysis that TCR association rates were seen to vary by HLA locus, highest for DRB1 and lowest for HLA-C. The investigators catalogued 164 TCR beta chains as cytomegalovirus-associated.

The chain links TRBV19 to TRBJ2-7; D possibly corresponds to TRBD2 (6 bases). The receptor's source is a man under 40 in good health and CMV-seropositive. Sequencing used PBMCs. Here the CDR3 DNA reads TGTGCCAGCCTCAGACCGGGGGAAAGCTCCTACGAGCAGTACTTC. It yields the protein CASLRPGESSYEQYF.